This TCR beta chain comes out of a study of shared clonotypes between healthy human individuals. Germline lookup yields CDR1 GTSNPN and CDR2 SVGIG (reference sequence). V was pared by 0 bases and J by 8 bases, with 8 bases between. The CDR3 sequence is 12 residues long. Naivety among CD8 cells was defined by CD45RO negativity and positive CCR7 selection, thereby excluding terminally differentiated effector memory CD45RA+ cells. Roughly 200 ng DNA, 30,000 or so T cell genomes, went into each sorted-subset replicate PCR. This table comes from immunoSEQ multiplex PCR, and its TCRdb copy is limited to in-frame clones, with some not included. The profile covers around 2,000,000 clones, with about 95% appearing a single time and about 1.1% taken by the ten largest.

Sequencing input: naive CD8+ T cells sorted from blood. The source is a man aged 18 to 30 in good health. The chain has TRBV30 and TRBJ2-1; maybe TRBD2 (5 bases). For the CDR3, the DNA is TGTGCCTGGAGTGTACTAGGCTATGAGCAGTTCTTC. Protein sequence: CAWSVLGYEQFF.